This T cell receptor (beta chain) originates from a study of blood T cell repertoires in COVID-19. Study information: Both acute and convalescent COVID-19 samples were obtained from the United States, Italy and Spain. PBMCs, B-cell-depleted T cells, or T cells were the source of the cDNA or gDNA that made up the material.

Under the authors' procedure: Counts of nucleated cells, estimated from reference gene primer amplification, were obtained. Repertoires were generated with immunoSEQ multiplex PCR, while TCRdb's copy carries only in-frame clones and drops some. The V and J calls and clone size were taken over from that table, and D and trimming were inferred from the DNA. The data hold about 270,000 clones, with under 90% observed a single time. What was sequenced was peripheral blood. The receptor comes from a woman between 18 and 29 years old with acute or convalescent COVID-19.

The CDR3 here is CASSGTGVYEQYF. The CDR3 bases are TGTGCCAGCAGCGGTACAGGGGTATACGAGCAGTACTTC. The J gene is TRBJ2-7, the V gene TRBV6-5; 7 bases are a match to TRBD1. J gave up 4 bases and V 6 bases, and 6 bases lay outside the gene matches. The CDR3 spans 13 residues. Germline V lookup: CDR1 MNHEY, CDR2 SVGAGI.